The 15 T cell receptor beta chains below come from one sample, sequenced in a study of T-cell memory formation after mild COVID-19. One entry per CDR3 protein, called by TCRdb with MiXCR from the 5' RACE reads. The data contain approximately 150,000 distinct CDR3 sequences, approximately 5.7% of them singletons. The sample was PBMCs or a T cell subset sorted from them (not recorded which). The receptor set was obtained from an adult woman who had mild COVID-19 (a few samples of this study predate the infection). Cell type and time point are not known.

The J gene is TRBJ1-2, the V gene TRBV5-1; 8 bases align to TRBD1. The germline V gene encodes CDR1 SGHRS and CDR2 YFSETQ. The CDR3 has 17 residues. V dropped 1 base and J dropped 1; count of bases not matched to a gene: 9. CDR3: CASSLRTVTGDNYGYTF. The CDR3 DNA reads as TGCGCCAGCAGCTTGAGGACCGTGACAGGGGATAACTATGGCTACACCTTC. The full variable domain, rest sourced from reference TRBV5-1 and TRBJ1-2, is KAGVTQTPRYLIKTRGQQVTLSCSPISGHRSVSWYQQTPGQGLQFLFEYFSETQRNKGNFPGRFSGRQFSNSRSEMNVSTLELGDSALYLCASSLRTVTGDNYGYTFGSGTRLTVV.

This clonotype occurred a few times. J is TRBJ1-6 and V is TRBV4-2; D is perhaps TRBD1 (5 bases). The germline gives CDR1 LGHNA, CDR2 YNFKEQ. This CDR3 has 14 residues. Trimming took 4 bases from V and 5 from J, leaving 9 bases between them. In DNA form, the CDR3 reads TGTGCCAGCAGCCTCCAGGGTAATAATTCACCCCTCCACTTT. Protein sequence: CASSLQGNNSPLHF.

This clonotype appeared many times. This sequence joins TRBV20-1 and TRBJ2-3; D call uncertain. Germline CDR1 DFQATT, CDR2 SNEGSKA (reference sequence). Between the trimmed V and J ends, which lost 4 bases and 2 bases, there was a span of 7 bases. This CDR3 has 12 residues. The CDR3 here is CSAKGSTDTQYF. In nucleotides, the CDR3 is TGCAGTGCTAAGGGCTCCACAGATACGCAGTATTTT.

The gene calls are TRBV29-1 and TRBJ1-1, with 8 bases lining up with TRBD1. The trim removed 6 bases at V and 5 bases at J, leaving 8 bases unmatched. The V gene's germline CDR1 is SQVTM and CDR2 ANQGSEA. The CDR3 is 13 amino acids. Here the CDR3 reads CSVVTGVFTEAFF. CDR3 nucleotide sequence: TGCAGCGTCGTGACAGGGGTTTTTACTGAAGCTTTCTTT.

Ten or more counts support this clonotype. This sequence joins TRBV6-2 or TRBV6-3 and TRBJ2-7; D possibly corresponds to TRBD2 (6 bases). The CDR3 runs 13 residues. The germline V gene encodes CDR1 MNHEY and CDR2 SVGEGT. V lost 10 bases to trimming and J lost 0 bases, with 13 bases between them. The CDR3 DNA sequence: TGTGCCACCTCGGACTACTCCTCCTACGAGCAGTACTTC. Its translation: CATSDYSSYEQYF.

This clonotype appeared many times. The V call is TRBV10-3, the J call TRBJ2-7; no reliable D call. The germline V gene encodes CDR1 ENHRY and CDR2 SYGVKD. Trimming took 4 bases from V and 2 from J, leaving 9 bases between them. The length of the CDR3 is 13 residues. The CDR3 loop reads CAISGVRTYEQYF. CDR3 coding DNA: TGTGCCATCAGTGGGGTTAGAACCTACGAGCAGTACTTC.

There are a few counts of this clonotype. The chain employs TRBV27 and TRBJ1-2; D is unresolved. The V end lost 4 bases, the J end lost 0 bases, and 9 bases lay between the germline ends. The CDR3 is 14 amino acids. Germline CDR1 is MNHEY and CDR2 is SMNVEV (reference sequence). The CDR3 sequence is CASSSTGTNYGYTF. The CDR3 nucleotides read TGTGCCAGCAGTTCTACCGGGACTAACTATGGCTACACCTTC.

In its sample, this clonotype was seen many times. V gene TRBV6-2 or TRBV6-3 combines with J gene TRBJ2-3, with 7 nucleotides matching TRBD1. The CDR3 covers 16 residues. CDR1 is MNHEY and CDR2 is SVGEGT in the germline V gene. V trimming: 0 bases; J trimming: 2 bases; junction bases outside the gene matches: 5. DNA of the CDR3: TGTGCCAGCAGTTACTCGATGGACAGGCACACAGATACGCAGTATTTT. As protein: CASSYSMDRHTDTQYF.

The gene calls are TRBV12-3 or TRBV12-4 and TRBJ1-1; TRBD1 is a possible D gene (5 bases). The V and J ends lost 6 bases and 5 bases respectively, with 10 bases between them. The CDR3 runs to 12 residues. CDR3 in DNA: TGTGCCAGCAGGTTACAGGAGACTGAAGCTTTCTTT. Its translation: CASRLQETEAFF.

This clonotype showed up many times. The chain links TRBV7-2 to TRBJ2-1; 8 nucleotides line up with TRBD2. V lost 1 base, J lost 7 bases, and 9 bases stayed unmatched. The CDR3 consists of 16 residues. Germline lookup yields CDR1 SGHTA and CDR2 FQGNSA. CDR3 residues: CASSLESGLGRNEQFF. The CDR3 nucleotides are TGTGCCAGCAGCTTAGAATCGGGACTAGGTCGTAATGAGCAGTTCTTC.

This clonotype was seen a handful of times. The chain links TRBV15 to TRBJ2-7; D is tentatively TRBD1 or TRBD2 (6 bases each). The V and J ends lost 4 bases and 1 base respectively, with 11 bases between them. Germline V gene lookup returns CDR1 LNHNV and CDR2 YYDKDF (reference sequence). This CDR3 spans 14 amino acids. The CDR3 DNA follows: TGTGCCACCAGCAAGGGGGGCGATTCCTACGAGCAGTACTTC. It is translated as CATSKGGDSYEQYF.

This clonotype was counted at least ten times. This chain links TRBV5-1 with TRBJ1-2, with D possibly being TRBD1 (5 bases). There are 16 residues in the CDR3. Germline V gives CDR1 SGHRS, CDR2 YFSETQ. The V gene lost 2 bases and the J gene lost 4 bases, with 18 bases spanning the gap. This CDR3 reads CASSFGVGPQGYGYTF. The CDR3 nucleotides read TGCGCCAGCAGCTTTGGGGTCGGGCCCCAGGGCTATGGCTACACCTTC.

A few counts support this clonotype. The genes are TRBV5-4 and TRBJ2-2; a weak D match, TRBD1 (6 bases). Trimming shortened V by 3 bases and J by 3 bases, and 12 bases separated the two germline ends. The CDR3 is 15 residues long. The V gene's germline CDR1 is SGHNT and CDR2 YYREEE (reference sequence). The CDR3, as DNA: TGTGCCAGCAGCTCACAGGGTTCTGACACCGGGGAGCTGTTTTTT. It is translated as CASSSQGSDTGELFF.

Note on this clonotype: A much larger clone sits a single nucleotide away, making a read error possible. J is TRBJ2-7 and V is TRBV9; D might be TRBD1 or TRBD2, each matching 6 bases. V lost 2 bases to trimming and J lost 6 bases, with 15 bases between them. The CDR3 consists of 14 residues. The V gene's germline CDR1 is SGDLS and CDR2 YYNGEE. The CDR3 DNA reads as TGTGCCAGCAGCGTCAGAATAGGGGGAGGCGAGCAGTACTTC. Encoded protein: CASSVRIGGGEQYF.

The rearrangement links TRBV5-4 to TRBJ1-2; 7 bases match TRBD1. Looked up from germline, CDR1 is SGHNT and CDR2 is YYREEE (reference sequence). The CDR3 length is 15 residues. The V segment lost 1 base and the J segment 2 bases; nucleotides outside the gene matches: 5. The CDR3 sequence is CASSLKGTVNYGYTF. In DNA, the CDR3 is TGTGCCAGCAGCTTGAAGGGGACAGTGAACTATGGCTACACCTTC.